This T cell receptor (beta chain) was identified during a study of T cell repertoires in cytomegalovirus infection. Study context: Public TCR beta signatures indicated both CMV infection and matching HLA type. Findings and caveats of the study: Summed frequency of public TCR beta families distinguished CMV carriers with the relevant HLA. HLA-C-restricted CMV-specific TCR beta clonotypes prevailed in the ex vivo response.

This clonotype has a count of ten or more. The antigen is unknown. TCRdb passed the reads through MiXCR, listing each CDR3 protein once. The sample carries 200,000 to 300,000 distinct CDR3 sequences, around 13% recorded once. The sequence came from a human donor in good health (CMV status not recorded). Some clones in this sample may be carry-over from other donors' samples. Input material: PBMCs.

This chain's CDR3 is CASSGDKGLAGTKVSQFF. The CDR3 DNA reads as TGTGCCAGCAGCGGGGACAAAGGACTAGCGGGAACTAAAGTCTCGCAGTTCTTC. This chain links TRBV7-9 with TRBJ2-1, with 12 bases identical to TRBD2. Germline V gene sequence: CDR1 SEHNR, CDR2 FQNEAQ (reference sequence). This CDR3 region has 18 residues. The junction had 20 bases not matched to a gene; V was cut back by 5 bases and J by 12 bases.